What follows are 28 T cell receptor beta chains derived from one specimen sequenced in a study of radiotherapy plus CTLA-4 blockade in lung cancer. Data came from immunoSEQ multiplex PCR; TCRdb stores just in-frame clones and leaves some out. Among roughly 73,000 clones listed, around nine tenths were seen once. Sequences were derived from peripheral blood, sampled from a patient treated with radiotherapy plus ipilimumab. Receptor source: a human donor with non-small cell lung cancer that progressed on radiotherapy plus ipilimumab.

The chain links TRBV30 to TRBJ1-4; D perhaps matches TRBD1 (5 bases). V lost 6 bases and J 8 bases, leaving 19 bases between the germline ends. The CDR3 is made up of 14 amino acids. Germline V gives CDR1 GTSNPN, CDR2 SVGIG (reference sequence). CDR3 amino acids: CACQTRGQIEKLFF. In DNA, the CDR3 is TGTGCCTGTCAGACCCGGGGCCAGATAGAAAAACTGTTTTTT.

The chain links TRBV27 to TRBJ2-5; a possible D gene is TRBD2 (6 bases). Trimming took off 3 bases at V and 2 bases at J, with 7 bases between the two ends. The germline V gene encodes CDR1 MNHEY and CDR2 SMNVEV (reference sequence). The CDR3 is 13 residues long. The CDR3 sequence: CASSFGGQETQYF. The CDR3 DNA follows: TGTGCCAGCAGTTTTGGGGGGCAAGAGACCCAGTACTTC.

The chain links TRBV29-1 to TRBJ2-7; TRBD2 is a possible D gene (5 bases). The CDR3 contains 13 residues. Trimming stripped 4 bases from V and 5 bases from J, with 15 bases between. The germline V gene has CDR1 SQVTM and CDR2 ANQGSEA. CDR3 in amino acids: CSVAPGVLHEQYF. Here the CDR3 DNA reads TGCAGCGTTGCCCCCGGGGTCTTGCACGAGCAGTACTTC.

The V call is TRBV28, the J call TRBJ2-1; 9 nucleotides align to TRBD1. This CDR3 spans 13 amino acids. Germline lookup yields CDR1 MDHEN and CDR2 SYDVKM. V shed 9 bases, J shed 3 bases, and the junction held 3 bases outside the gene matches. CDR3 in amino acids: CASTGGGYNEQFF. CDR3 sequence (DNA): TGTGCCAGTACAGGGGGCGGCTACAATGAGCAGTTCTTC.

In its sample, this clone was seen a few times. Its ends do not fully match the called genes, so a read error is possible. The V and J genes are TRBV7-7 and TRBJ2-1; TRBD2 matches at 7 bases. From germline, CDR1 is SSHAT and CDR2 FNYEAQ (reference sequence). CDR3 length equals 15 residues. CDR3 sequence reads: CASSFGGSGYNEQFF. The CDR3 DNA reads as TGTGCTAGCAGCTTTGGCGGGAGCGGCTACAATGAGCAGTTCTTC.

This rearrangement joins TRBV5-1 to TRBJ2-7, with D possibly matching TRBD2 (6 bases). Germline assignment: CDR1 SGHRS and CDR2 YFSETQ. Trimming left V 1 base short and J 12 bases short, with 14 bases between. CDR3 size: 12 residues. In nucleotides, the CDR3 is TGCGCCAGCAGCTTGTTGCGGGACGTGCGGTACGTC. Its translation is CASSLLRDVRYV.

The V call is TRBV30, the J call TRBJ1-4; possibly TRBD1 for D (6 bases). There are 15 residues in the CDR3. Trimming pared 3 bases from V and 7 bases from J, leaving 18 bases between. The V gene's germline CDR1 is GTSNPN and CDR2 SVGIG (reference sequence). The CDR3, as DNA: TGTGCCTGGAGAGGTGGGACATCTCGGGGTGAAAAACTGTTTTTT. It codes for CAWRGGTSRGEKLFF. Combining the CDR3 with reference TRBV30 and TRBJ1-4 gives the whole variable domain SQTIHQWPATLVQPVGSPLSLECTVEGTSNPNLYWYRQAAGRGLQLLFYSVGIGQISSEVPQNLSASRPQDRQFILSSKKLLLSDSGFYLCAWRGGTSRGEKLFFGSGTQLSVL.

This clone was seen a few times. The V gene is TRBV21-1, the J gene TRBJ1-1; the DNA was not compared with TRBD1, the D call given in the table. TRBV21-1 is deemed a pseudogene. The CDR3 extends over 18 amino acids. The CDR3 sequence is CASSKAGQGASLYTEAFF. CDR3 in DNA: TGTGCCAGCAGCAAAGCTGGACAGGGGGCTAGTTTGTACACTGAAGCTTTCTTT.

In DNA form, the CDR3 reads TGTGCCAGCAGCCCAAGAGGACAGGGGCCCTACGAGCAGTACTTC. This encodes CASSPRGQGPYEQYF. The J gene is TRBJ2-7, the V gene TRBV7-9, with 9 positions matching TRBD1. In germline, CDR1 is SEHNR, CDR2 FQNEAQ (reference sequence). V shed 5 bases and J 2 bases; nucleotides not matched to a gene: 7. The CDR3 runs 15 residues.

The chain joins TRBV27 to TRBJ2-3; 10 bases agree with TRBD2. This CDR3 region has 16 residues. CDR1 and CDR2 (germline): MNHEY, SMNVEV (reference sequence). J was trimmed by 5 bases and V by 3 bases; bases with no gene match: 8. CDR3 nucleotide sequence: TGTGCCAGCAGTTTGAGTCTAGCGGGAGAAGGAGATACGCAGTATTTT. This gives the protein CASSLSLAGEGDTQYF.

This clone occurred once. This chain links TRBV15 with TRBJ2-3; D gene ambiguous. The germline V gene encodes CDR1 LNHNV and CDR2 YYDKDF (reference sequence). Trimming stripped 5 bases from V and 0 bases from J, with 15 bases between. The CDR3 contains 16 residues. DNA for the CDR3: TGTGCCACCAGCCCCCAAGGGCCCGGAAGCACAGATACGCAGTATTTT. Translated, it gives CATSPQGPGSTDTQYF.

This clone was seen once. CDR3 in DNA: TGTGCCAGCATTTGGCCAGAGGCCTACGAGCAGTACTTC. This translates into CASIWPEAYEQYF. The chain combines TRBV2 with TRBJ2-7; D unclear. Trimming left V 7 bases short and J 2 bases short, with 12 bases between. Germline CDR1 and CDR2: SNHLY and FYNNEI. This CDR3 contains 13 residues.

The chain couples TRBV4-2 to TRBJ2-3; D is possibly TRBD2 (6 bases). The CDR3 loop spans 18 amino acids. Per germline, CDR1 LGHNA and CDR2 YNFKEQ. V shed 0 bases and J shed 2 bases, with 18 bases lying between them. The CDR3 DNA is TGTGCCAGCAGCCAAGAGGGGAGGCGAGCGGGCCTCACAGATACGCAGTATTTT. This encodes CASSQEGRRAGLTDTQYF.

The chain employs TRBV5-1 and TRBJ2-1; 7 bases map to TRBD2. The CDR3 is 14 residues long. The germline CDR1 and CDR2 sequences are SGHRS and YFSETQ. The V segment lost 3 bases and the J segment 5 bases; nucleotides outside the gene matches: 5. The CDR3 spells CASSSGLLNNEQFF. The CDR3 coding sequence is TGCGCCAGCAGCTCGGGACTACTAAACAATGAGCAGTTCTTC. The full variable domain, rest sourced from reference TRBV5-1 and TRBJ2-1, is KAGVTQTPRYLIKTRGQQVTLSCSPISGHRSVSWYQQTPGQGLQFLFEYFSETQRNKGNFPGRFSGRQFSNSRSEMNVSTLELGDSALYLCASSSGLLNNEQFFGPGTRLTVL.

The chain's CDR3 is CASSATGTGAKEQYF. CDR3 nucleotides: TGTGCCAGCAGCGCAACCGGGACAGGGGCGAAGGAGCAGTACTTC. The V gene is TRBV5-4, the J gene TRBJ2-7; the match to TRBD1 covers 10 bases. Germline assignment: CDR1 SGHNT and CDR2 YYREEE (reference sequence). V lost 4 bases to trimming and J lost 7 bases; unmatched junction nucleotides: 11. The CDR3 contains 15 residues.

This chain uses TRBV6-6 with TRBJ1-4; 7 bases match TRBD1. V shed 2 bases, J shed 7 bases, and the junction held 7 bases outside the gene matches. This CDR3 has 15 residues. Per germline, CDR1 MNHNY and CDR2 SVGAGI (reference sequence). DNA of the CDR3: TGTGCCAGCAGTTACCCGCAGGGGGGGAGTGAAAAACTGTTTTTT. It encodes CASSYPQGGSEKLFF.

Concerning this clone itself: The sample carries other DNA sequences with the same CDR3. The CDR3 DNA reads TGCGCCAGCAGCAAGGCGACAGCCAAGTACCAAGAGACCCAGTACTTC. Its translation is CASSKATAKYQETQYF. The chain employs TRBV5-1 and TRBJ2-5; possible D gene TRBD1, 5 bases. The CDR3 runs to 16 residues. Germline V gene sequence: CDR1 SGHRS, CDR2 YFSETQ. Trimming removed 4 bases at V and 0 bases at J, with 16 bases between.

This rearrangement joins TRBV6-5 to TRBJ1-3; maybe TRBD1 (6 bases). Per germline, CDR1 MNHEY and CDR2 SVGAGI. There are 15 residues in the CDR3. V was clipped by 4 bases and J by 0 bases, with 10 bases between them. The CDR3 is CASSSQGPSGNTIYF. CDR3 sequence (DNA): TGTGCCAGCAGTTCACAGGGACCCTCTGGAAACACCATATATTTT.

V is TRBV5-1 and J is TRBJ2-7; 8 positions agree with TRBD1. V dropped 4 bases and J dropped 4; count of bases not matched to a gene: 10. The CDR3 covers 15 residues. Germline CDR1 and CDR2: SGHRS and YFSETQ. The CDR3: CASSSAGTGLYEQYF. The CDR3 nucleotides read TGCGCCAGCAGCAGTGCCGGGACAGGCCTTTACGAGCAGTACTTC.

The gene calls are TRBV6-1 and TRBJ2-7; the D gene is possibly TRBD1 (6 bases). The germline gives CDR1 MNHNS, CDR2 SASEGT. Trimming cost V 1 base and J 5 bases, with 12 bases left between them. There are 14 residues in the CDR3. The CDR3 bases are TGTGCCAGCAGTGAAGTCGGCAGGGGCCACGAGCAGTACGTC. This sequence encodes CASSEVGRGHEQYV.

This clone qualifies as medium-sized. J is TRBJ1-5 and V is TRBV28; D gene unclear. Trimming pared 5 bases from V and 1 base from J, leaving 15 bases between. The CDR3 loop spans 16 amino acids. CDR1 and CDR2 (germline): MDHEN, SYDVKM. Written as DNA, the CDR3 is TGTGCCAGCAGTCCCCCCCGTATGGTAAGCAATCAGCCCCAGCATTTT. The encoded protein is CASSPPRMVSNQPQHF.

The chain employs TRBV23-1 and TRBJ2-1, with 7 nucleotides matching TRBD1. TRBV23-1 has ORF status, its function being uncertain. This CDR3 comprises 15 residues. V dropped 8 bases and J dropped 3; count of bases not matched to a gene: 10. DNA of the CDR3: TGCGCCAGCTGGACATACAGGGGTAACTACAATGAGCAGTTCTTC. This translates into CASWTYRGNYNEQFF.

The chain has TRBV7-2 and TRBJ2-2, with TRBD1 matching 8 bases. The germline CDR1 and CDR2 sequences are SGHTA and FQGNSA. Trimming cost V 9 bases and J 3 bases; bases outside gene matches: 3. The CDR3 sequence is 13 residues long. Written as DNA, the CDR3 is TGTGCCAGAACAGGGGGATACACCGGGGAGCTGTTTTTT. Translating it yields CARTGGYTGELFF.

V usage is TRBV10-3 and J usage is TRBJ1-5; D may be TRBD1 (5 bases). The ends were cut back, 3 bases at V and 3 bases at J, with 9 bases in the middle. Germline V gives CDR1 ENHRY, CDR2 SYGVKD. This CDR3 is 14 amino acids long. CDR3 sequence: CAISDGGDNQPQHF. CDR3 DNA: TGTGCCATCAGTGACGGAGGGGACAATCAGCCCCAGCATTTT.

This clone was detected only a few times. This CDR3 is CASSSQGANTEAFF. The DNA for the CDR3 is TGTGCCAGCAGCTCCCAGGGGGCGAACACTGAAGCTTTCTTT. The gene calls are TRBV7-3 and TRBJ1-1; 8 nucleotides align to TRBD1. The CDR3 loop spans 14 amino acids. CDR1 SGHTA and CDR2 FQGTGA come from the germline V gene. The J segment lost 1 base and the V segment lost 4 bases, leaving 2 bases of the junction unmatched.

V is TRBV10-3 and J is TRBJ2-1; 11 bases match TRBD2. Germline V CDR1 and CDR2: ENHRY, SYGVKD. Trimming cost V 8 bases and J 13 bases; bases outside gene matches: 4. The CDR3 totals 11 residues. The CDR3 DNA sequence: TGTGCCATCCAGGGACTAGCGGATCAGTTCTTC. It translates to CAIQGLADQFF.

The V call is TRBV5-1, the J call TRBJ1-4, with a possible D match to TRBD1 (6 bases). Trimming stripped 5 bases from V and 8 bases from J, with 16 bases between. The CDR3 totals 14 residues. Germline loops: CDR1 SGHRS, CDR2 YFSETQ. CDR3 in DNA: TGCGCCAGCAGTCTCGGGACATTAGGGGAAAAACTGTTTTTT. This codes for CASSLGTLGEKLFF.

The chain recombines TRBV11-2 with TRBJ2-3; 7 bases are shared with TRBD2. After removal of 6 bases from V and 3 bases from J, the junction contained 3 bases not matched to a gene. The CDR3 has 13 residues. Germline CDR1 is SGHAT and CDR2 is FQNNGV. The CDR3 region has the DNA TGTGCCAGCAGAGCAGCGGGAACAGATACGCAGTATTTT. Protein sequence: CASRAAGTDTQYF.